The T cell receptor beta chain described here comes from a study of blood T cell repertoires in COVID-19. Study-wide background: The origin of the acute and convalescent COVID-19 samples was the United States, Italy and Spain.

Participants had their cohort set by participant-reported clinical history. Symptom resolution, clearance, or two negative PCRs marked donors in Cohort 3 as recovered. Profiling relied on immunoSEQ multiplex PCR, and the TCRdb table lists in-frame clones only, not all of them. Of roughly 180,000 clones in the sample, 82% are singletons; the top ten hold around 18%. The V gene end was trimmed by 4 bases and the J gene end by 0 bases; junction bases not matched to a gene: 4. This CDR3 contains 15 residues. The germline CDR1 and CDR2 sequences are SGHNT and YYREEE (reference sequence). Sequencing was carried out using PBMCs or T cells enriched from blood (not recorded which). The TCR sequence derives from a man in his fifties or sixties who had recovered from COVID-19. This chain connects TRBV5-4 to TRBJ1-3; 7 bases are a match to TRBD1. The chain's CDR3 is CASSRDSISGNTIYF. CDR3 DNA: TGTGCCAGCAGCCGGGACAGCATCTCTGGAAACACCATATATTTT.